The source of this T cell receptor beta chain is a study of control samples from healthy donors and cancer patients. Here immunoSEQ multiplex PCR was the method, and the copy in TCRdb shows in-frame clones only, minus some. The table lists tens of thousands of clones, about 94% of them singletons. Trimming stripped 1 base from V and 4 bases from J, with 19 bases between. The CDR3 is made up of 17 amino acids. The V gene's germline CDR1 is SGHAT and CDR2 FQNNGV. This clonotype was obtained from a woman aged 25 to 39 in good health. The sequenced sample was blood. J is TRBJ1-2 and V is TRBV11-2; D possibly corresponds to TRBD1 (6 bases). The DNA for the CDR3 is TGTGCCAGCAGCTTAGTTGGCTCAGGGGTAAGACGCTATGGCTACACCTTC. Protein product: CASSLVGSGVRRYGYTF.